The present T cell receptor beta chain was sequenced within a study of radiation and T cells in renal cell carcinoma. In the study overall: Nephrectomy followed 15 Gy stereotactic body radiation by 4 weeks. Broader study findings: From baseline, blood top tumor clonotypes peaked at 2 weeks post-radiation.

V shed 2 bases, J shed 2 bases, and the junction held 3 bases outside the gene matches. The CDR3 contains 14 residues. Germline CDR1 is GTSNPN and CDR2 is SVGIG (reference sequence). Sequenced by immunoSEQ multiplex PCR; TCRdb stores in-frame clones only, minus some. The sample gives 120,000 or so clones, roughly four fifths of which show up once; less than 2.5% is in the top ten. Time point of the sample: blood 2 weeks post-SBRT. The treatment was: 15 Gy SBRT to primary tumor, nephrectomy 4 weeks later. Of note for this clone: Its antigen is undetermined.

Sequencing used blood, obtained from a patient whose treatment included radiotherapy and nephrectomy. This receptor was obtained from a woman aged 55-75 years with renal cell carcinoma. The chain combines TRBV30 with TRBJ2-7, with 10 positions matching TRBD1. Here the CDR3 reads CAWSRDRGPYEQYF. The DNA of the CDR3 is TGTGCCTGGAGTCGTGACAGGGGGCCCTACGAGCAGTACTTC.